This TCR beta chain comes out of a study of cytomegalovirus exposure and HLA in healthy donors. Amplification used 60 Vbeta primers and 13 Jbeta primers. The method was immunoSEQ multiplex PCR; TCRdb's version includes in-frame clones alone and lacks a portion of them. The repertoire includes a few hundred thousand clones, approximately 80% of them detected once, and under 0.25% sits in the top ten. The CDR3 runs to 15 residues. V was pared by 2 bases and J by 4 bases, with 15 bases between. Germline V gene data show CDR1 as GTSNPN and CDR2 as SVGIG (reference sequence). The sequenced sample was PBMCs. The receptor comes from a girl aged 2 to 10 in good health and CMV-seronegative. V gene TRBV30 combines with J gene TRBJ1-5; maybe TRBD1 (5 bases). The DNA of the CDR3 is TGTGCCTGGAGTCCCCAGGGAGGGAGTAATCAGCCCCAGCATTTT. Translated, it gives CAWSPQGGSNQPQHF.